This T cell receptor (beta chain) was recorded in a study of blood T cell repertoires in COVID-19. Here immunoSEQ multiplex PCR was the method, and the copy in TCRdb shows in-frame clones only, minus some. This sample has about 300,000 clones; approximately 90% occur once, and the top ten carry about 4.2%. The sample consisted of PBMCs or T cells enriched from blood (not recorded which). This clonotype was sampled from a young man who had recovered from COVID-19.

DNA of the CDR3: TGTGCCAGCATCTTCAGGGAATGGTCCGAGCAGTACTTC. Translation gives CASIFREWSEQYF. V usage is TRBV6-5 and J usage is TRBJ2-7; TRBD1 might be the D (5 bases). This CDR3 has 13 amino acids. Germline CDR1 MNHEY, CDR2 SVGAGI. V was shortened by 7 bases and J by 6 bases, with 16 bases between the two germline ends.